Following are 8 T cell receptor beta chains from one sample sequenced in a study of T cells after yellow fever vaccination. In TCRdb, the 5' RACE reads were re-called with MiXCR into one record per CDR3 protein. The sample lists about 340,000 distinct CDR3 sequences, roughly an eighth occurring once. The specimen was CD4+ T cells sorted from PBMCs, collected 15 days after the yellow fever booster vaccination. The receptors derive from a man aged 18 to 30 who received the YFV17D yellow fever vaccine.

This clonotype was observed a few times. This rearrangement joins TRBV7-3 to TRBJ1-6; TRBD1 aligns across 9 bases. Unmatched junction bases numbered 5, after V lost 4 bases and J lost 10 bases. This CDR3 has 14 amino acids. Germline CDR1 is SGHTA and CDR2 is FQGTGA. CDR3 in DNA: TGTGCCAGCAGCTCAACAGGGGGCCAGTCACCCCTCCACTTT. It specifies CASSSTGGQSPLHF.

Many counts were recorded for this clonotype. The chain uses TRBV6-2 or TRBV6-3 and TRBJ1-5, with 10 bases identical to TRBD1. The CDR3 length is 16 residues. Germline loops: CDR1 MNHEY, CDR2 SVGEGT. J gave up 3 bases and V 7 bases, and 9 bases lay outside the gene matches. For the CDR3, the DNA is TGTGCCAGCATGCCAACCGGGACAGGGGCCAATCAGCCCCAGCATTTT. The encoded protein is CASMPTGTGANQPQHF.

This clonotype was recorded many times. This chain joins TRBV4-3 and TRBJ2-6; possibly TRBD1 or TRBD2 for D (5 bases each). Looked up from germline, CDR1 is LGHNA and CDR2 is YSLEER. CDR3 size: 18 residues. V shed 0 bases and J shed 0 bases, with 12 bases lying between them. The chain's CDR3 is CASSQEVGGVSGANVLTF. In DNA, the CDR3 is TGCGCCAGCAGCCAAGAGGTTGGGGGTGTCTCTGGGGCCAACGTCCTGACTTTC.

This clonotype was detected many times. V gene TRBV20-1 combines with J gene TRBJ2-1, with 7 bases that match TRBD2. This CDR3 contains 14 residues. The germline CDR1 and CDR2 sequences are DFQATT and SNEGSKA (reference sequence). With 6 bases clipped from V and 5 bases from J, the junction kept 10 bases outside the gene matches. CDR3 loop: CSALGGGGHNEQFF. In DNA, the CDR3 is TGCAGTGCCCTCGGCGGGGGAGGCCACAATGAGCAGTTCTTC.

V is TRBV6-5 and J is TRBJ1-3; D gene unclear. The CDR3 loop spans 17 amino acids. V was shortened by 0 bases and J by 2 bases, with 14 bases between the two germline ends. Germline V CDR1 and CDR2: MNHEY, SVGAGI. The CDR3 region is CASSYSSSDGAGNTIYF. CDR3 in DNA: TGTGCCAGCAGTTACTCCTCCTCGGATGGAGCTGGAAACACCATATATTTT.

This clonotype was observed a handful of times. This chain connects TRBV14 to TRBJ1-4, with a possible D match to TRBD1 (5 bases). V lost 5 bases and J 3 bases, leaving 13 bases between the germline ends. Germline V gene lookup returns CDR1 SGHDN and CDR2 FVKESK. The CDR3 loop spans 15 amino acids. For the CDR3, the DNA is TGTGCCAGCAGCGCACGATCGGGACCTAATGAAAAACTGTTTTTT. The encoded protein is CASSARSGPNEKLFF.

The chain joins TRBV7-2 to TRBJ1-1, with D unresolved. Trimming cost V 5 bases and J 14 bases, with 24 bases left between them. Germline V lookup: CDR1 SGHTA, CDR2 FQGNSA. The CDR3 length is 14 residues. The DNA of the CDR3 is TGTGCCAGCAGCCTATACGACCCCGGGCTTACCGTCTTCTTT. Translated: CASSLYDPGLTVFF.

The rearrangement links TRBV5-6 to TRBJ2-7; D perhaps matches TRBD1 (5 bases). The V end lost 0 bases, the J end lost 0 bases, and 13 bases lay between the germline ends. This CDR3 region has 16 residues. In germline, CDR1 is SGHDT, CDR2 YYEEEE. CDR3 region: CASSLGPPGISYEQYF. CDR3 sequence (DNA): TGTGCCAGCAGCTTGGGACCCCCAGGGATCTCCTACGAGCAGTACTTC.